These 20 T cell receptor beta chains originate from one sample sequenced in a study of blood T cell repertoires in COVID-19. Repertoires were generated with immunoSEQ multiplex PCR, while TCRdb's copy carries only in-frame clones and drops some. This table holds 73,000 or so clones, around 83% found once. Sequencing was done on a sample of peripheral blood. These receptors all come from a man aged 50-59 years with active COVID-19.

V gene TRBV4-1 combines with J gene TRBJ2-7, with 14 bases identical to TRBD2. The germline V gene encodes CDR1 MGHRA and CDR2 YSYEKL. The CDR3 totals 16 residues. Trimming removed 1 base from V and 6 bases from J; junction bases left unmatched: 5. The CDR3 sequence is CASSQGLAGGPVEQYF. CDR3 coding DNA: TGCGCCAGCAGCCAAGGACTAGCGGGAGGGCCGGTCGAGCAGTACTTC.

This chain uses TRBV7-2 with TRBJ2-1, with 11 bases fitting TRBD2. The CDR3 covers 14 residues. V was pared by 6 bases and J by 2 bases, with 0 bases of the junction left unmatched. Germline V gives CDR1 SGHTA, CDR2 FQGNSA. The CDR3 DNA sequence: TGTGCCAGCAGGACTAGCGGGACCTACAATGAGCAGTTCTTC. Translated: CASRTSGTYNEQFF.

In this sample, this clone turned up many times. The chain is built from TRBV9 and TRBJ1-2; possible D gene TRBD1, 6 bases. This CDR3 is 13 amino acids long. Germline CDR1 and CDR2: SGDLS and YYNGEE. Trimming shortened V by 4 bases and J by 8 bases, and 15 bases separated the two germline ends. The CDR3 nucleotides read TGTGCCAGCAGCACCCGACAGGAGTGGGGCTACACCTTC. It encodes CASSTRQEWGYTF.

The chain uses TRBV18 and TRBJ1-1; D unresolved. Trimming pared 3 bases from V and 1 base from J, leaving 9 bases between. The CDR3 consists of 14 residues. CDR1 is KGHSH and CDR2 is LQKENI in the germline V gene. The CDR3 DNA follows: TGTGCCAGCTCACCCATGACACGGAACACTGAAGCTTTCTTT. It translates to CASSPMTRNTEAFF.

There are a few counts of this clone. The genes are TRBV29-1 and TRBJ1-5, with 8 bases that match TRBD1. The CDR3 has 12 residues. The germline gives CDR1 SQVTM, CDR2 ANQGSEA. The trim removed 6 bases at V and 4 bases at J, leaving 2 bases unmatched. In DNA, the CDR3 is TGCAGCGTACGACAGGGGAATCAGCCCCAGCATTTT. Translation gives CSVRQGNQPQHF.

This chain uses TRBV6-5 with TRBJ2-7; 7 bases align to TRBD1. The V gene end was trimmed by 7 bases and the J gene end by 5 bases; junction bases not matched to a gene: 5. This CDR3 is built from 12 residues. In germline, CDR1 is MNHEY, CDR2 SVGAGI. The CDR3 bases are TGTGCCAGCAAGGTAGGGGGCGACGAGCAGTACTTC. It translates to CASKVGGDEQYF.

This clone showed up many times. The V and J genes are TRBV7-9 and TRBJ2-7, with D possibly TRBD1 on 6 matching bases. The germline gives CDR1 SEHNR, CDR2 FQNEAQ (reference sequence). The CDR3 is 15 amino acids. The V end was cut by 4 bases, the J end by 2 bases, with 15 bases between. The CDR3 reads CASSSQGVGTYEQYF. The CDR3 coding sequence is TGTGCCAGCAGCTCACAGGGAGTAGGAACCTACGAGCAGTACTTC.

This sequence joins TRBV6-5 and TRBJ1-5, with D possibly matching TRBD1 (6 bases). There are 14 residues in the CDR3. Germline V lookup: CDR1 MNHEY, CDR2 SVGAGI. V was trimmed by 7 bases and J by 4 bases, leaving 14 bases between them. CDR3 nucleotide sequence: TGTGCCAGCAACCTCGGGACAAGGAATCAGCCCCAGCATTTT. Amino acid sequence: CASNLGTRNQPQHF.

The chain combines TRBV4-3 with TRBJ2-1, with 10 bases fitting TRBD2. Per germline, CDR1 LGHNA and CDR2 YSLEER. V was clipped by 6 bases and J by 0 bases; unmatched bases: 8. The CDR3 is 17 residues long. The CDR3 is CASRYSLAGDSYNEQFF. In DNA, the CDR3 is TGCGCCAGCAGGTACTCCCTAGCGGGAGACTCCTACAATGAGCAGTTCTTC.

This clone has only a few counts. The rearrangement uses TRBV11-3 and TRBJ2-1, with 10 bases matching TRBD1. This CDR3 comprises 15 residues. V dropped 5 bases and J dropped 7; count of bases not matched to a gene: 8. Germline V gene data show CDR1 as SGHNT and CDR2 as YENEEA. CDR3 nucleotides: TGTGCCAGCAGCCCTCGGGACAGGGGAAATAATGAGCAGTTCTTC. Residues: CASSPRDRGNNEQFF.

The chain links TRBV19 to TRBJ1-6; 8 positions agree with TRBD1. The J segment lost 9 bases and the V segment lost 6 bases, leaving 10 bases of the junction unmatched. This CDR3 comprises 15 residues. Looked up from germline, CDR1 is LNHDA and CDR2 is SQIVND (reference sequence). The CDR3 bases are TGTGCCAGTAGCCGACAGGGGACTCGTGGTTCACCCCTCCACTTT. As protein: CASSRQGTRGSPLHF.

This clone was detected once. This rearrangement joins TRBV7-2 to TRBJ2-7, with 7 bases that match TRBD2. CDR1 is SGHTA and CDR2 is FQGNSA in the germline V gene. V lost 8 bases, J lost 3 bases, and 10 bases stayed unmatched. The CDR3 contains 14 residues. CDR3 sequence (DNA): TGTGCCAGCGGCCCGAGGGGAGGGGTCTACGAGCAGTACTTC. The encoded protein is CASGPRGGVYEQYF.

The chain recombines TRBV7-2 with TRBJ2-1, with 7 bases identical to TRBD2. This CDR3 has 15 amino acids. The J segment lost 6 bases and the V segment lost 6 bases, leaving 11 bases of the junction unmatched. Germline-derived CDR1 and CDR2 are SGHTA and FQGNSA. DNA of the CDR3: TGTGCCAGCAGTTACACCGGGACTATGGGCAATGAGCAGTTCTTC. It is translated as CASSYTGTMGNEQFF.

The chain combines TRBV7-9 with TRBJ1-2, with TRBD1 as a possible D gene (6 bases). CDR3 length: 14 amino acids. CDR1 SEHNR and CDR2 FQNEAQ come from the germline V gene (reference sequence). V lost 1 base and J lost 6, with 12 bases in between. CDR3 in DNA: TGTGCCAGCAGCTTAGTATCCCAGGGGAATGGCTACACCTTC. It translates to CASSLVSQGNGYTF. Full variable domain (missing parts from reference TRBV7-9 and TRBJ1-2): DTGVSQNPRHKITKRGQNVTFRCDPISEHNRLYWYRQTLGQGPEFLTYFQNEAQLEKSRLLSDRFSAERPKGSFSTLEIQRTEQGDSAMYLCASSLVSQGNGYTFGSGTRLTVV.

The chain joins TRBV27 to TRBJ1-1; the D gene is possibly TRBD1 (5 bases). Trimming took 0 bases from V and 6 from J, leaving 11 bases between them. Germline-derived CDR1 and CDR2 are MNHEY and SMNVEV (reference sequence). CDR3 length: 14 residues. CDR3 loop: CASSLSGGVAEAFF. The CDR3 DNA reads TGTGCCAGCAGTTTATCGGGGGGAGTAGCTGAAGCTTTCTTT.

There are a few counts of this clone. V and J are TRBV19 and TRBJ1-1; 7 bases align to TRBD1. This CDR3 has 16 residues. Unmatched junction bases numbered 10, after V lost 6 bases and J lost 0 bases. CDR1 and CDR2 from the germline V gene are LNHDA and SQIVND (reference sequence). CDR3 sequence reads: CASREGGLKLNTEAFF. CDR3 sequence (DNA): TGTGCCAGTAGGGAAGGGGGCTTAAAATTGAACACTGAAGCTTTCTTT.

The chain recombines TRBV25-1 with TRBJ1-3; TRBD1 matches at 7 bases. The CDR3 is made up of 14 amino acids. V lost 4 bases to trimming and J lost 4 bases; unmatched junction nucleotides: 4. Germline CDR1 MGHDK, CDR2 SYGVNS. The CDR3 here is CASSGRTGGNTIYF. CDR3 nucleotides: TGTGCCAGCAGTGGCCGGACAGGAGGAAACACCATATATTTT.

This clone was seen once. V is TRBV2 and J is TRBJ2-1; 7 bases align to TRBD1. Unmatched junction bases numbered 6, after V lost 2 bases and J lost 8 bases. The CDR3 totals 14 residues. The germline CDR1 and CDR2 sequences are SNHLY and FYNNEI. In nucleotides, the CDR3 is TGTGCCAGCAGTGAATACAGGGGAGACGATGAGCAGTTCTTC. Its protein product is CASSEYRGDDEQFF.

The rearrangement uses TRBV19 and TRBJ2-2, with D uncertain. V lost 3 bases and J 6 bases, leaving 8 bases between the germline ends. The CDR3 extends over 13 amino acids. Germline V gene lookup returns CDR1 LNHDA and CDR2 SQIVND (reference sequence). The CDR3 loop reads CASSMASAGELFF. The CDR3 DNA reads as TGTGCCAGTAGTATGGCGAGCGCCGGGGAGCTGTTTTTT.

The rearrangement links TRBV11-3 to TRBJ1-6; 8 bases align to TRBD1. The CDR3 is 17 residues long. Per the germline V gene, CDR1 is SGHNT and CDR2 is YENEEA. Losses at the gene ends were 0 bases for V and 8 bases for J; bases not matched to a gene: 9. CDR3 residues: CASSLDPTGGRDSPLHF. The DNA of the CDR3 is TGTGCCAGCAGCTTAGATCCCACAGGGGGAAGAGATTCACCCCTCCACTTT. The complete variable domain, with remaining parts taken from reference TRBV11-3 and TRBJ1-6, reads EAGVVQSPRYKIIEKKQPVAFWCNPISGHNTLYWYLQNLGQGPELLIRYENEEAVDDSQLPKDRFSAERLKGVDSTLKIQPAELGDSAVYLCASSLDPTGGRDSPLHFGNGTRLTVT.